This entry lists 19 T cell receptor beta chains sequenced from one sample in a study of blood T cells in healthy people across ages. The second PCR ran about 6 to 11 cycles with a sample-barcoded 5' primer and J-beta primers. TCRdb called the 5' RACE reads again in MiXCR, with one record for every CDR3 protein. The table shows about a million distinct CDR3 sequences, with 51% occurring only once. The sequencing sample was made of blood. The receptors originated from a woman aged 60-75 years in good health.

This chain connects TRBV2 to TRBJ2-7, with 9 bases matching TRBD2. Trimming took 7 bases from V and 2 from J; bases not matched to a gene: 9. Germline V lookup: CDR1 SNHLY, CDR2 FYNNEI. CDR3 length: 15 amino acids. CDR3 DNA: TGTGCCAGCACGGGACTCGAGCGGGAGGCCTACGAGCAGTACTTC. Translating gives CASTGLEREAYEQYF.

This chain uses TRBV29-1 with TRBJ2-2; TRBD2 matches 11 bases. Germline CDR1 is SQVTM and CDR2 is ANQGSEA. The CDR3 runs 14 residues. Trimming took 4 bases from V and 5 from J; bases not matched to a gene: 3. This chain's CDR3 is CSVGLAGSTGELFF. Written as DNA, the CDR3 is TGCAGCGTTGGACTAGCGGGGTCAACCGGGGAGCTGTTTTTT.

CDR3 in amino acids: CSVVLAESYEQYF. CDR3 DNA sequence: TGCAGCGTTGTACTAGCGGAGTCCTACGAGCAGTACTTC. The chain is built from TRBV29-1 and TRBJ2-7; 8 nucleotides align to TRBD2. The CDR3 totals 13 residues. The germline CDR1 and CDR2 sequences are SQVTM and ANQGSEA. The junction had 3 bases not matched to a gene; V was cut back by 4 bases and J by 1 base.

The chain has TRBV29-1 and TRBJ1-5; 10 bases line up with TRBD1. Germline V CDR1 and CDR2: SQVTM, ANQGSEA. J was trimmed by 4 bases and V by 7 bases; bases with no gene match: 4. The CDR3 spans 13 residues. CDR3 bases: TGCAGCGCTGGGGACAGGGGTAATCAGCCCCAGCATTTT. Amino acids: CSAGDRGNQPQHF.

The chain carries TRBV7-3 and TRBJ2-7; D call uncertain. This CDR3 region has 14 residues. The germline V gene has CDR1 SGHTA and CDR2 FQGTGA. Trimming left V 1 base short and J 6 bases short, with 13 bases between. CDR3 sequence (DNA): TGTGCCAGCAGCTTAAATTCAGGCAGAGGCGAGCAGTACTTC. Translated, it gives CASSLNSGRGEQYF. Supplemented by reference TRBV7-3 and TRBJ2-7, the full variable domain reads GAGVSQTPSNKVTEKGKYVELRCDPISGHTALYWYRQSLGQGPEFLIYFQGTGAADDSGLPNDRFFAVRPEGSVSTLKIQRTERGDSAVYLCASSLNSGRGEQYFGPGTRLTVT.

The V gene is TRBV27, the J gene TRBJ2-3, with D maybe TRBD1 (6 bases). Trimming took off 10 bases at V and 2 bases at J, with 19 bases between the two ends. In germline, CDR1 is MNHEY, CDR2 SMNVEV (reference sequence). The CDR3 has 15 residues. In DNA form, the CDR3 reads TGTGCCACCGCAGGGGATCCAGACAACACAGATACGCAGTATTTT. Its protein product is CATAGDPDNTDTQYF.

This clonotype was observed at least ten times. The chain has TRBV20-1 and TRBJ2-5; D call uncertain. The V and J ends lost 6 bases and 2 bases respectively, with 13 bases between them. This CDR3 is 13 amino acids long. Germline V gives CDR1 DFQATT, CDR2 SNEGSKA (reference sequence). CDR3 residues: CSAVRLVQETQYF. The CDR3 DNA follows: TGCAGTGCAGTACGACTGGTACAAGAGACCCAGTACTTC.

The table lists this clonotype with a few counts. The chain links TRBV3-1 to TRBJ1-4; D is ambiguous. V was pared by 2 bases and J by 8 bases, with 12 bases between. The CDR3 contains 14 residues. CDR1 and CDR2 from the germline V gene are LGHDT and YNNKEL (reference sequence). The CDR3: CASSQRPNGEKLFF. In DNA form, the CDR3 reads TGTGCCAGCAGCCAACGCCCCAACGGGGAAAAACTGTTTTTT.

The chain recombines TRBV7-9 with TRBJ1-2; D might be TRBD1 (5 bases). The CDR3 runs to 13 residues. Germline CDR1 is SEHNR and CDR2 is FQNEAQ (reference sequence). Trimming took off 1 base at V and 6 bases at J, with 9 bases between the two ends. CDR3 nucleotide sequence: TGTGCCAGCAGCTTAGTGACAGAGGATGGCTACACCTTC. Translating gives CASSLVTEDGYTF.

This clonotype was seen only a few times. The chain recombines TRBV9 with TRBJ1-4; D gene ambiguous. The V and J ends lost 4 bases and 6 bases respectively, with 16 bases between them. From germline, CDR1 is SGDLS and CDR2 YYNGEE. The CDR3 loop spans 15 amino acids. The CDR3 sequence: CASSSEAGWHEKLFF. Here the CDR3 DNA reads TGTGCCAGCAGCTCAGAGGCGGGCTGGCATGAAAAACTGTTTTTT.

The gene calls are TRBV2 and TRBJ2-2, with D tentatively TRBD1 or TRBD2 (6 bases each). The V end lost 5 bases, the J end lost 4 bases, and 17 bases lay between the germline ends. The CDR3 is made up of 16 amino acids. Germline V gene lookup returns CDR1 SNHLY and CDR2 FYNNEI. CDR3 nucleotides: TGTGCCAGCAGTCAAAGAGGGGGAGCGGGCACCGGGGAGCTGTTTTTT. It translates to CASSQRGGAGTGELFF.

The V call is TRBV10-2, the J call TRBJ2-6, with D unclear. The germline V and J ends were trimmed by 3 bases and 0 bases, with 3 bases remaining between them. There are 14 residues in the CDR3. CDR1 is WSHSY, CDR2 SAAADI, per germline. In nucleotides, the CDR3 is TGCGCCAGCAGTGACAACTCTGGGGCCAACGTCCTGACTTTC. As protein: CASSDNSGANVLTF.

This sequence joins TRBV5-6 and TRBJ2-7; D ambiguous. Between the trimmed V and J ends, which lost 4 bases and 1 base, there was a span of 9 bases. The CDR3 loop spans 13 amino acids. Germline V CDR1 and CDR2: SGHDT, YYEEEE. CDR3 DNA: TGTGCCAGCAGCCCCGCATGGTCCTACGAGCAGTACTTC. It translates to CASSPAWSYEQYF.

This rearrangement joins TRBV24-1 to TRBJ2-1; 8 bases are a match to TRBD2. The CDR3 extends over 15 amino acids. With 3 bases clipped from V and 6 bases from J, the junction kept 6 bases outside the gene matches. The germline CDR1 and CDR2 sequences are KGHDR and SFDVKD. The CDR3 DNA is TGTGCCACCAGTGATCGAGCGGGAGCGGTCAATGAGCAGTTCTTC. Protein sequence: CATSDRAGAVNEQFF.

Only a few counts were recorded for this clonotype. The chain links TRBV9 to TRBJ1-2; TRBD1 might be the D (5 bases). The V and J ends lost 6 bases and 4 bases respectively, with 19 bases between them. The length of the CDR3 is 15 residues. The germline gives CDR1 SGDLS, CDR2 YYNGEE. CDR3 residues: CASNLEGNNLYGYTF. DNA for the CDR3: TGTGCCAGCAATTTAGAGGGGAATAACCTCTATGGCTACACCTTC.

The J gene is TRBJ1-5, the V gene TRBV27; the D is unclear. V was trimmed by 5 bases and J by 0 bases, leaving 11 bases between them. The CDR3 spans 15 residues. From germline, CDR1 is MNHEY and CDR2 SMNVEV (reference sequence). The DNA of the CDR3 is TGTGCCAGCAGTCCAAAAATCCATAGCAATCAGCCCCAGCATTTT. Translated: CASSPKIHSNQPQHF.

The rearrangement links TRBV5-1 to TRBJ2-1, with D perhaps given as TRBD1 or TRBD2 (5 bases each). The CDR3 consists of 15 residues. The ends were cut back, 3 bases at V and 2 bases at J, with 12 bases in the middle. The germline V gene encodes CDR1 SGHRS and CDR2 YFSETQ. CDR3 nucleotide sequence: TGCGCCAGCAGCTCAAGCGAGGGGACCTACAATGAGCAGTTCTTC. As protein: CASSSSEGTYNEQFF. Combining the CDR3 with reference TRBV5-1 and TRBJ2-1 gives the whole variable domain KAGVTQTPRYLIKTRGQQVTLSCSPISGHRSVSWYQQTPGQGLQFLFEYFSETQRNKGNFPGRFSGRQFSNSRSEMNVSTLELGDSALYLCASSSSEGTYNEQFFGPGTRLTVL.

This clonotype has only a few counts. This chain links TRBV5-1 with TRBJ2-7; D may match TRBD1 or TRBD2 (5 bases each). Germline loops: CDR1 SGHRS, CDR2 YFSETQ. The CDR3 has 15 amino acids. Between the trimmed V and J ends, which lost 1 base and 2 bases, there was a span of 13 bases. The CDR3 DNA reads as TGCGCCAGCAGCTTGCGGGGCGGGCCCACCTACGAGCAGTACTTC. Translation: CASSLRGGPTYEQYF.

There are a few counts of this clonotype. J is TRBJ2-5 and V is TRBV20-1; 8 bases map to TRBD1. The CDR3 has 14 amino acids. Trimming removed 3 bases from V and 5 bases from J; junction bases left unmatched: 8. CDR1 is DFQATT, CDR2 SNEGSKA, per germline (reference sequence). This chain's CDR3 is CSARIGQGWETQYF. Written as DNA, the CDR3 is TGCAGTGCTAGGATCGGACAGGGCTGGGAGACCCAGTACTTC.